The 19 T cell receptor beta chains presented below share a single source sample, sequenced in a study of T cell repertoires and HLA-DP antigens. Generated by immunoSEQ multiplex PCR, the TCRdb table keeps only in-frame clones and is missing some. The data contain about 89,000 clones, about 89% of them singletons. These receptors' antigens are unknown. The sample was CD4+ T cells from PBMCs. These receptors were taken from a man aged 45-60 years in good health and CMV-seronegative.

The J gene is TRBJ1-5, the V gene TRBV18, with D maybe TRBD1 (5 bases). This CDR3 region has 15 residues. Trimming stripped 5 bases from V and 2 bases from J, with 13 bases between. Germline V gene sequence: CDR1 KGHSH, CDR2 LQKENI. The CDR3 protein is CASSREWGGNQPQHF. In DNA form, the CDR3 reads TGTGCCAGCTCAAGGGAGTGGGGGGGCAATCAGCCCCAGCATTTT.

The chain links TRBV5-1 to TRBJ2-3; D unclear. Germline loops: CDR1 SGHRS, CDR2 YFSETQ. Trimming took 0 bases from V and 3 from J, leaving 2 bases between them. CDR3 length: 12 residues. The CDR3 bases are TGCGCCAGCAGCTTGGAGACAGATACGCAGTATTTT. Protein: CASSLETDTQYF.

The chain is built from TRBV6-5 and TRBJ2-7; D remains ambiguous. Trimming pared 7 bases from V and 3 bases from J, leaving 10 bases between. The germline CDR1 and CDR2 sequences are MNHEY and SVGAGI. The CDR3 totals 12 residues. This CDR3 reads CASNPGSYEQYF. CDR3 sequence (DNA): TGTGCCAGCAACCCGGGTAGCTACGAGCAGTACTTC.

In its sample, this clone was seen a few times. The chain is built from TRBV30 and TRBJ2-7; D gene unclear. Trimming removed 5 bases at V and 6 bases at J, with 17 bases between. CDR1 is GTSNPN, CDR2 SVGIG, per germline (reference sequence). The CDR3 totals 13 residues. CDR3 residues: CAWAATRTREQYF. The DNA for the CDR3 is TGTGCCTGGGCCGCAACCAGAACCCGCGAGCAGTACTTC.

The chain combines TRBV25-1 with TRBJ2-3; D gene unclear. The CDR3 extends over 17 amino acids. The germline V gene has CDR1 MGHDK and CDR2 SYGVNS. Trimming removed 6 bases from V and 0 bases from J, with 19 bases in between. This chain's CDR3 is CASSAKYRAPSTDTQYF. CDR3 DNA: TGTGCCAGCAGCGCCAAGTACCGGGCCCCCAGCACAGATACGCAGTATTTT.

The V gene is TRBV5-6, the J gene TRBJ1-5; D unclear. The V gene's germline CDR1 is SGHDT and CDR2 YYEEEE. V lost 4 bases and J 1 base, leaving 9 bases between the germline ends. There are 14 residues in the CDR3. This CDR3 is CASSPDWSNQPQHF. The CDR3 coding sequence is TGTGCCAGCAGCCCAGACTGGAGCAATCAGCCCCAGCATTTT.

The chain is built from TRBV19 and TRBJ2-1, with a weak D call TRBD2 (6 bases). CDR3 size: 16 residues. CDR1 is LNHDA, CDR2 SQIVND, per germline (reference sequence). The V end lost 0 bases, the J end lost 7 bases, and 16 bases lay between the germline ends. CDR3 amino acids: CASSIEGSGLWNEQFF. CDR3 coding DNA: TGTGCCAGTAGTATAGAAGGTAGCGGTCTTTGGAATGAGCAGTTCTTC.

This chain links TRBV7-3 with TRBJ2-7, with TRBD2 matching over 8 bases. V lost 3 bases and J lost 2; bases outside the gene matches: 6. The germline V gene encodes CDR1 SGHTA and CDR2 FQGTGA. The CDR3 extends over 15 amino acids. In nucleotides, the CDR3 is TGTGCCAGCAGCTTCCAGCGGGGGCCGACCTACGAGCAGTACTTC. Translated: CASSFQRGPTYEQYF.

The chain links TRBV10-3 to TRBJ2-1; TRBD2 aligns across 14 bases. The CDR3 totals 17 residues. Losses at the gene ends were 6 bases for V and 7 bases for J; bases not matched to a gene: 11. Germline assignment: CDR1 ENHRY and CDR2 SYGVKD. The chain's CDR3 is CAISAHAGTSGGNEQFF. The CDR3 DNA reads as TGTGCCATCAGCGCACACGCCGGGACTAGCGGGGGAAATGAGCAGTTCTTC.

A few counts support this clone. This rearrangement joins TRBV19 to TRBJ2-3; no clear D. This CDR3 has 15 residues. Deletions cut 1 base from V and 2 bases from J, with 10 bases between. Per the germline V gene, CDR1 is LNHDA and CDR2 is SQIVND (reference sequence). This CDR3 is CASSIVASSTDTQYF. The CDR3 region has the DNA TGTGCCAGTAGTATAGTGGCCAGCTCCACAGATACGCAGTATTTT.

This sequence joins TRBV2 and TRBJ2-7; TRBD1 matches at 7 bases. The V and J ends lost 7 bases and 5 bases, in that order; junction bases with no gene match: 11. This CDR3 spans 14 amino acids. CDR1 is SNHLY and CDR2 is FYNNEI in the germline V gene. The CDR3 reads CASTRTGVIHEQYF. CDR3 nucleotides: TGTGCCAGCACCCGGACAGGCGTGATCCACGAGCAGTACTTC.

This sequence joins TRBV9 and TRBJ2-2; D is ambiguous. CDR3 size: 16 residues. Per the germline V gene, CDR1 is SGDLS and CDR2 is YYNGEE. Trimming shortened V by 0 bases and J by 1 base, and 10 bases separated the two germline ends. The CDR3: CASSVGLGRNTGELFF. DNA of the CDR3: TGTGCCAGCAGCGTAGGCTTAGGACGGAACACCGGGGAGCTGTTTTTT.

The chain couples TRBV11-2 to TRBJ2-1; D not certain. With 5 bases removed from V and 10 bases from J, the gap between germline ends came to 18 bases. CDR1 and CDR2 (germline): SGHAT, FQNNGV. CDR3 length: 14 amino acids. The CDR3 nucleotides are TGTGCCAGCAGCCCTGGGTTACCACAGAGGGAGCAGTTCTTC. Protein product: CASSPGLPQREQFF.

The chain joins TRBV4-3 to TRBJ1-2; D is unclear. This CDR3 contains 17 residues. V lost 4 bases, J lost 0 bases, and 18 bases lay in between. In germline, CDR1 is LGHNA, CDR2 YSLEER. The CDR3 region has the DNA TGCGCCAGCAGCCGAAGCTTTATCGGCGGATCTAACTATGGCTACACCTTC. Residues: CASSRSFIGGSNYGYTF.

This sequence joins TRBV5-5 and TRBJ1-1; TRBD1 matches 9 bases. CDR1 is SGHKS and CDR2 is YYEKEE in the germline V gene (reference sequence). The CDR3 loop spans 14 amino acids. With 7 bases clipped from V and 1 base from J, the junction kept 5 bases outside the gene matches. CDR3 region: CASADRGTNTEAFF. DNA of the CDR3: TGTGCCAGCGCGGACAGGGGAACGAACACTGAAGCTTTCTTT.

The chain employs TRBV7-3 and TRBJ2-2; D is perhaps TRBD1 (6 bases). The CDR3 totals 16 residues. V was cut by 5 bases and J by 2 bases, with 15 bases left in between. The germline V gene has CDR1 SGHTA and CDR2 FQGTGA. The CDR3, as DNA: TGTGCCAGCAGCCCCCAGGGGCGATTAAACACCGGGGAGCTGTTTTTT. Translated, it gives CASSPQGRLNTGELFF.

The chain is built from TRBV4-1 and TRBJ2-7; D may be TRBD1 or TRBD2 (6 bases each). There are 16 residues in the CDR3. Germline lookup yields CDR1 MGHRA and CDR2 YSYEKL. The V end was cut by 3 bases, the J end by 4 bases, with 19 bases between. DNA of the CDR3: TGCGCCAGCAGCCACCCTGATACAGGGACTGGTTACGAGCAGTACTTC. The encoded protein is CASSHPDTGTGYEQYF.

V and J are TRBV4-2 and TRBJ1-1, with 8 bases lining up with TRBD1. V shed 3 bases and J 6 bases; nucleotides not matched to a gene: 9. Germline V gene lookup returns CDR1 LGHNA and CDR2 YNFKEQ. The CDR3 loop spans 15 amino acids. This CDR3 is CASSQRQGIGAEAFF. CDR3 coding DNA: TGTGCCAGCAGCCAGAGACAGGGGATCGGCGCTGAAGCTTTCTTT.

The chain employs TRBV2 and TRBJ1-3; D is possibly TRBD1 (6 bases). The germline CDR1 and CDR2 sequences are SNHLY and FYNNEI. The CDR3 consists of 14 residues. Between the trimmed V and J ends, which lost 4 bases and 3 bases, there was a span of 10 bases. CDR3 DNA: TGTGCCAGCAGTGGAAGGACAGTTGGAAACACCATATATTTT. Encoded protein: CASSGRTVGNTIYF.